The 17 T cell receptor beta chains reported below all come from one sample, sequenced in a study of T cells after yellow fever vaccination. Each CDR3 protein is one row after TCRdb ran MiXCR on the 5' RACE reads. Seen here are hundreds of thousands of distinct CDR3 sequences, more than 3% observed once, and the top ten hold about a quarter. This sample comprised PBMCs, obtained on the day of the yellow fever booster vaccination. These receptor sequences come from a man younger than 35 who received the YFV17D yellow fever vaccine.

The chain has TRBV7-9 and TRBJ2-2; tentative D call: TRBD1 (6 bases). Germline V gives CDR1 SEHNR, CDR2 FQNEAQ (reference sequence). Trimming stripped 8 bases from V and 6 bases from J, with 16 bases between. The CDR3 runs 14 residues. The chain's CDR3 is CASLEQGYSGELFF. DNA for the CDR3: TGTGCCAGCCTTGAACAGGGTTATTCCGGGGAGCTGTTTTTT.

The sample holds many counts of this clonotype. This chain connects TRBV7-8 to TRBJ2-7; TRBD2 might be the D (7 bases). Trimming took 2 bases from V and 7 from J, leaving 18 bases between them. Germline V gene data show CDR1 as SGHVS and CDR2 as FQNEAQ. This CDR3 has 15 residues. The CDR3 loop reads CASSLLGGDLLEQYF. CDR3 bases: TGTGCCAGCAGCTTACTAGGGGGGGACCTACTTGAGCAGTACTTC.

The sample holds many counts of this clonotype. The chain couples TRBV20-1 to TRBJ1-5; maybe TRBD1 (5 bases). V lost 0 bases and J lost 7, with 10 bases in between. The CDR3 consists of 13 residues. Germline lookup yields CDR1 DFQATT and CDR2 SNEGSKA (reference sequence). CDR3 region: CSARDGGAQPQHF. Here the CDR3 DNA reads TGCAGTGCTAGAGATGGAGGGGCCCAGCCCCAGCATTTT.

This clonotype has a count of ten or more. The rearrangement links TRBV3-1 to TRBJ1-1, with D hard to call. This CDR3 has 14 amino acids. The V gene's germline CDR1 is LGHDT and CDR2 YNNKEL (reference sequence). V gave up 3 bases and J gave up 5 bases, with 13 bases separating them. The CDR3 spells CASSHFLAGTEAFF. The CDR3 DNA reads TGTGCCAGCAGCCATTTTTTAGCTGGGACTGAAGCTTTCTTT.

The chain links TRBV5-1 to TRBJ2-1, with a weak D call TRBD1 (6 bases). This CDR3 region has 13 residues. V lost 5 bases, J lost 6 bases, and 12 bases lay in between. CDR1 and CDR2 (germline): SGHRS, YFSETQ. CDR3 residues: CASRSDRLNEQFF. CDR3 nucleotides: TGCGCCAGCAGGTCGGACAGACTCAATGAGCAGTTCTTC.

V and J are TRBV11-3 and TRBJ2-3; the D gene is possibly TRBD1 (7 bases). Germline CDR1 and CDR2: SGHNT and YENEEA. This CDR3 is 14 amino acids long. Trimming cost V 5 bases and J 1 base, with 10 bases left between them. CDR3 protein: CASSQGGRTDTQYF. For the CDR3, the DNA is TGTGCCAGCAGCCAGGGGGGCCGCACAGATACGCAGTATTTT.

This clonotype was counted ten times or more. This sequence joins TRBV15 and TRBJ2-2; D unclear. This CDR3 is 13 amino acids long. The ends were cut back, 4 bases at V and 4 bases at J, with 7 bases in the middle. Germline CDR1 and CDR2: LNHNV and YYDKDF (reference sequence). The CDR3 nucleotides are TGTGCCACCAGCACCAGACTCACCGGGGAGCTGTTTTTT. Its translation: CATSTRLTGELFF. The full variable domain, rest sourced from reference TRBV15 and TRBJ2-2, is DAMVIQNPRYQVTQFGKPVTLSCSQTLNHNVMYWYQQKSSQAPKLLFHYYDKDFNNEADTPDNFQSRRPNTSFCFLDIRSPGLGDTAMYLCATSTRLTGELFFGEGSRLTVL.

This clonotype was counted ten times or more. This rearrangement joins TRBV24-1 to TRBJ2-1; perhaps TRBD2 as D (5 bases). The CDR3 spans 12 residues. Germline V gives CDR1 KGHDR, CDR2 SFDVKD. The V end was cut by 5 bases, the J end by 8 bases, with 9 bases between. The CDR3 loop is CATSVAGDEQFF. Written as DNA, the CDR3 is TGTGCCACCAGTGTTGCCGGGGATGAGCAGTTCTTC.

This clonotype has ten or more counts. The CDR3 nucleotides are TGCAGCGTTGCCCCAGGGGTGGTTACTGAAGCTTTCTTT. Translated: CSVAPGVVTEAFF. The gene calls are TRBV29-1 and TRBJ1-1; a weak D match, TRBD1 (6 bases). V was clipped by 4 bases and J by 5 bases, with 14 bases between them. Germline CDR1 SQVTM, CDR2 ANQGSEA. The length of the CDR3 is 13 residues. Full variable domain (outside the CDR3, taken from reference TRBV29-1 and TRBJ1-1): SAVISQKPSRDICQRGTSLTIQCQVDSQVTMMFWYRQQPGQSLTLIATANQGSEATYESGFVIDKFPISRPNLTFSTLTVSNMSPEDSSIYLCSVAPGVVTEAFFGQGTRLTVV.

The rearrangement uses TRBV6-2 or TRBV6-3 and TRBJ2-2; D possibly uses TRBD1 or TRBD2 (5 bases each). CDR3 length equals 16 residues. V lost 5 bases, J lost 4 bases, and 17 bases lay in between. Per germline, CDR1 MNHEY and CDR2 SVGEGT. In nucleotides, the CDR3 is TGTGCCAGCAGTCTCCTGGGGGTAGGGCCCACCGGGGAGCTGTTTTTT. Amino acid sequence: CASSLLGVGPTGELFF.

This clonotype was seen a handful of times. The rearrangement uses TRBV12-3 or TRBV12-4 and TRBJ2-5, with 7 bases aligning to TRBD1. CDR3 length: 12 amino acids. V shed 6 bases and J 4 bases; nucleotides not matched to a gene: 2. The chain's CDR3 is CASRQGIETQYF. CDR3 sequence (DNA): TGTGCCAGCAGACAGGGGATAGAGACCCAGTACTTC.

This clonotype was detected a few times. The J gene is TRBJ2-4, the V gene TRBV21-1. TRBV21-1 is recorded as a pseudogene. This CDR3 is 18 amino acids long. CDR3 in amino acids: CASSKDVPHTLAKNIQYF. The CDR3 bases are TGTGCCAGCAGCAAAGACGTACCCCACACCCTAGCCAAAAACATTCAGTACTTC.

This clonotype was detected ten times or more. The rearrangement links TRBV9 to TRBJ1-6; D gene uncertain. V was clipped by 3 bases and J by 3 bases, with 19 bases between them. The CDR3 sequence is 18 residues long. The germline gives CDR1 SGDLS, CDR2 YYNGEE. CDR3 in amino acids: CASSATTTTGRYNSPLHF. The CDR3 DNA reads TGTGCCAGCAGCGCGACAACAACGACTGGTCGCTATAATTCACCCCTCCACTTT.

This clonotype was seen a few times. DNA for the CDR3: TGTGCCAGCAGTCCCGGGACGGAGACCCAGTACTTC. This encodes CASSPGTETQYF. The gene calls are TRBV6-5 and TRBJ2-5, with D perhaps assigned TRBD1 or TRBD2 (5 bases each). The V end lost 5 bases, the J end lost 5 bases, and 9 bases lay between the germline ends. The CDR3 is 12 residues long. Germline V gives CDR1 MNHEY, CDR2 SVGAGI.

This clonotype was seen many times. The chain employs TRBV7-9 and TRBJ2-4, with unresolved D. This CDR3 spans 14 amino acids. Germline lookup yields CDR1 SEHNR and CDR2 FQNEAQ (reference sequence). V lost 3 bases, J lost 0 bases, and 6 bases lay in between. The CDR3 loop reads CASSFSLAKNIQYF. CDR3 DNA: TGTGCCAGCAGCTTTAGTTTAGCCAAAAACATTCAGTACTTC. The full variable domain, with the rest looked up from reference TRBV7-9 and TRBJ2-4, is DTGVSQNPRHKITKRGQNVTFRCDPISEHNRLYWYRQTLGQGPEFLTYFQNEAQLEKSRLLSDRFSAERPKGSFSTLEIQRTEQGDSAMYLCASSFSLAKNIQYFGAGTRLSVL.

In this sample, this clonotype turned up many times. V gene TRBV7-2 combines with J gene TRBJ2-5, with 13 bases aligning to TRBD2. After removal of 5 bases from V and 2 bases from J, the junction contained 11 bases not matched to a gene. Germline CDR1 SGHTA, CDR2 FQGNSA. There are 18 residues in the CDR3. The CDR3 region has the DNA TGTGCCAGCAGCCCGGGCGCCACTAGCGGGGGGGGACAAGAGACCCAGTACTTC. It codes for CASSPGATSGGGQETQYF.

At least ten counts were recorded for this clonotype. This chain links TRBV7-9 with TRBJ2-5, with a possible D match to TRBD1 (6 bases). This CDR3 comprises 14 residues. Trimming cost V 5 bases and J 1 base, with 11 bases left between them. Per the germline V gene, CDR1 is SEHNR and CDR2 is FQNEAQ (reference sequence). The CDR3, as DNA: TGTGCCAGCAGCAACAGGGCTGTCCAAGAGACCCAGTACTTC. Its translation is CASSNRAVQETQYF.